This T cell receptor (beta chain) is from a study of T-cell memory formation after mild COVID-19. Study summary: There were largely donor-specific TCR clusters.

Employing constant-segment primers, 5'RACE generated TCR alpha and TCR beta cDNA libraries bearing sample barcodes and UMIs. TCRdb processed the 5' RACE reads anew with MiXCR; each CDR3 protein has one entry. There are about 620,000 distinct CDR3 sequences in the sample; 18% occur only once, and 12% lies in the top ten. Study-wide points: Cross-reactive memory apparently joined, as some responding clones appeared in pre-infection memory.

In this sample, this clonotype turned up a few times. Antigen specificity is unknown. Germline V gene lookup returns CDR1 SGHTA and CDR2 FQGNSA. This CDR3 contains 16 residues. V lost 1 base, J lost 6 bases, and 5 bases stayed unmatched. This clonotype was obtained from an adult woman who had mild COVID-19 (a few samples of this study predate the infection). Cell type and time point are not known. The sample consisted of PBMCs or a T cell subset sorted from them (not recorded which). The chain recombines TRBV7-2 with TRBJ2-1; 11 nucleotides match TRBD2. The DNA for the CDR3 is TGTGCCAGCAGCTTAGAGGCTAGCGGGAGGTTCAATGAGCAGTTCTTC. It is translated as CASSLEASGRFNEQFF.